The entry that follows covers one TCR beta chain sequence. The antigen is unknown. The V end was cut by 6 bases, the J end by 4 bases, with 9 bases between. In germline, CDR1 is MRHNA, CDR2 SNTAGT. This CDR3 is built from 12 residues. Measured with immunoSEQ multiplex PCR; TCRdb has only the in-frame clones, and not every one. This repertoire shows about 1 million clones, more than 75% found once; its top ten account for roughly 0.56%. This specimen belongs to a study of shared clonotypes between healthy human individuals. Study overall: The people who gave samples were a couple of women and a few men aged 18 to 49.

The study, taken as a whole, reports: Naive subsets generally exceeded memory subsets in estimated richness. It was observed that roughly 5.1% of naive CD4 clonotypes were shared across a handful of donors.

The specimen was memory CD4+ T cells from PBMCs. Subset defined: CD45RA-negative fraction. This chain uses TRBV6-4 with TRBJ1-1; D gene unclear. The origin of this receptor is a man between 18 and 35 years old in good health. Some clones in this sample may be carry-over from other donors' samples. The CDR3 loop reads CASRKTVTEAFF. In DNA form, the CDR3 reads TGTGCCAGCAGAAAGACCGTCACTGAAGCTTTCTTT.